Following are 9 T cell receptor beta chains from one sample sequenced in a study of cytomegalovirus exposure and HLA in healthy donors. TCRdb's copy holds only in-frame clones and misses some; the assay was immunoSEQ multiplex PCR. The sample contains some 330,000 clones, 70% to 90% of which appear only once. Source material: PBMCs. The receptors derive from a woman between 18 and 29 years old in good health and CMV-seronegative.

This chain links TRBV12-2 with TRBJ1-2; the table's D call of TRBD1 was not tested on the DNA. TRBV12-2 is classified as a pseudogene. The CDR3 loop spans 14 amino acids. The CDR3: CASRLAGQGWGYTF. CDR3 nucleotide sequence: TGTGCAAGTCGCTTAGCAGGACAGGGGTGGGGCTACACCTTC.

The chain combines TRBV11-2 with TRBJ1-2; 8 bases are shared with TRBD1. The CDR3 covers 15 residues. Germline loops: CDR1 SGHAT, CDR2 FQNNGV. The junction had 8 bases not matched to a gene; V was cut back by 4 bases and J by 4 bases. The CDR3 is CASSSPDRGLYGYTF. Here the CDR3 DNA reads TGTGCCAGCAGCTCCCCCGACAGGGGACTCTATGGCTACACCTTC.

The chain recombines TRBV2 with TRBJ2-1; 13 bases fit TRBD2. The CDR3 sequence is 15 residues long. The V gene end was trimmed by 6 bases and the J gene end by 8 bases; junction bases not matched to a gene: 7. The germline gives CDR1 SNHLY, CDR2 FYNNEI. The chain's CDR3 is CASRVLAGGPDEQFF. The CDR3 nucleotides read TGTGCCAGCAGGGTACTAGCGGGAGGGCCCGATGAGCAGTTCTTC.

This sequence joins TRBV29-1 and TRBJ2-3; tentatively, D is TRBD1 (5 bases). V gave up 7 bases and J gave up 5 bases, with 10 bases separating them. Germline-derived CDR1 and CDR2 are SQVTM and ANQGSEA. This CDR3 is 11 amino acids long. Here the CDR3 reads CSGTRGDTQYF. The CDR3 bases are TGCAGCGGCACAAGGGGAGATACGCAGTATTTT.

The chain is built from TRBV5-1 and TRBJ2-3, with D unclear. Trimming removed 4 bases from V and 2 bases from J, with 8 bases in between. The CDR3 covers 13 residues. The germline V gene has CDR1 SGHRS and CDR2 YFSETQ. CDR3 sequence (DNA): TGCGCCAGCAGCCCCGAGGTCACAGATACGCAGTATTTT. It yields the protein CASSPEVTDTQYF.

The gene calls are TRBV9 and TRBJ1-2; 8 bases are a match to TRBD1. After removal of 0 bases from V and 6 bases from J, the junction contained 13 bases not matched to a gene. The CDR3 length is 17 residues. Germline CDR1 reads SGDLS; CDR2 reads YYNGEE. In DNA form, the CDR3 reads TGTGCCAGCAGCGTAGTCCCGAGGGACCCAGGGGGCCATGGCTACACCTTC. Encoded protein: CASSVVPRDPGGHGYTF. Together with reference TRBV9 and TRBJ1-2, the CDR3 gives the full variable domain: DSGVTQTPKHLITATGQRVTLRCSPRSGDLSVYWYQQSLDQGLQFLIQYYNGEERAKGNILERFSAQQFPDLHSELNLSSLELGDSALYFCASSVVPRDPGGHGYTFGSGTRLTVV.

This chain connects TRBV18 to TRBJ2-2; 7 bases align to TRBD1. The CDR3 spans 16 residues. Germline V CDR1 and CDR2: KGHSH, LQKENI. V gave up 4 bases and J gave up 3 bases; unmatched junction bases: 8. This chain's CDR3 is CASSHTGASDTGELFF. The CDR3 DNA reads as TGTGCCAGCTCACACACAGGGGCCTCGGACACCGGGGAGCTGTTTTTT.

In regard to this clone: Sequence at one end of the junction differs from germline and may be a read error. The genes are TRBV19 and TRBJ2-7, with TRBD2 matching 8 bases. CDR1 is LNHDA and CDR2 is SQIVND in the germline V gene (reference sequence). This CDR3 comprises 13 residues. The CDR3 here is CASSSGNSYEQYF. CDR3 DNA: TGTGCCAGCAGTAGCGGGAACTCCTACGAGCAGTACTTC.

The chain uses TRBV29-1 and TRBJ2-7, with 10 positions matching TRBD2. This CDR3 spans 14 amino acids. CDR1 is SQVTM and CDR2 is ANQGSEA in the germline V gene. V lost 4 bases, J lost 6 bases, and 9 bases stayed unmatched. This CDR3 is CSVGLAGETGEQYF. In DNA form, the CDR3 reads TGCAGCGTTGGGCTAGCGGGAGAAACAGGCGAGCAGTACTTC.